One and the same sample provided the 9 T cell receptor beta chains below, sequenced in a study of vaccination and CD4 T cells after COVID-19 (dated by TCRdb to the early 2020s). Read against the paper, the sample's treatment or condition label means: roughly 11-day PBMC culture with coronavirus spike peptide pools or control peptides (ViraFEST assay). CD4+ T cells from unexposed donors were collected before the COVID-19 pandemic (2011-2018). Their recognized antigens are unknown. Library preparation employed PCR. Sequencing was carried out with an Illumina iSeq 100. At the Johns Hopkins FTIC core, DNA from the cultured CD4+ T cells underwent TCR sequencing with the Oncomine TCR Beta short-read assay. Using fastp at Q25 and MiXCR, TCRdb reprocessed the public reads and kept productive beta chains. Every CDR3 protein is listed once, alongside the most common genes and DNA of its rows. Within this sample are about 280 distinct CDR3 sequences, with 10% of them counted one time only. Of the sample, 25% is held by the ten largest clones.

The sequenced sample consisted of CD4+ T cells from blood, cultured in vitro. These receptors all come from a human donor in good health.

This clonotype is large in the sample. The chain combines TRBV20-1 with TRBJ2-6; a possible D gene is TRBD1 (6 bases). The CDR3 extends over 16 amino acids. Germline values: CDR1 DFQATT, CDR2 SNEGSKA (reference sequence). V was clipped by 2 bases and J by 3 bases, with 14 bases between them. CDR3 residues: CSARSGHVYGANVLTF. CDR3 DNA: TGCAGTGCTAGATCGGGACACGTATATGGGGCCAACGTCCTGACTTTC.

V is TRBV3-1 and J is TRBJ2-2; D gene unclear. Germline CDR1 LGHDT, CDR2 YNNKEL (reference sequence). The CDR3 runs to 13 residues. V was clipped by 7 bases and J by 1 base, with 7 bases between them. The CDR3 is CASTILNTGELFF. The CDR3 coding sequence is TGTGCCAGCACCATCCTGAACACCGGGGAGCTGTTTTTT.

By frequency in the sample, this clonotype is large. For the CDR3, the DNA is TGTGCCAGCAGCCTCCTTAGCACAGATACGCAGTATTTT. Amino acid sequence: CASSLLSTDTQYF. This rearrangement joins TRBV11-2 to TRBJ2-3; D gene ambiguous. Trimming pared 5 bases from V and 0 bases from J, leaving 6 bases between. Germline CDR1 and CDR2: SGHAT and FQNNGV. The CDR3 has 13 amino acids. Together with reference TRBV11-2 and TRBJ2-3, the CDR3 gives the full variable domain: EAGVAQSPRYKIIEKRQSVAFWCNPISGHATLYWYQQILGQGPKLLIQFQNNGVVDDSQLPKDRFSAERLKGVDSTLKIQPAKLEDSAVYLCASSLLSTDTQYFGPGTRLTVL.

The chain couples TRBV9 to TRBJ1-1; D ambiguous. This CDR3 comprises 14 residues. Trimming stripped 1 base from V and 2 bases from J, with 9 bases between. Germline loops: CDR1 SGDLS, CDR2 YYNGEE. CDR3: CASSVNVLNTEAFF. The CDR3 region has the DNA TGTGCCAGCAGCGTAAATGTCCTAAACACTGAAGCTTTCTTT.

This chain uses TRBV6-2 or TRBV6-3 with TRBJ1-2; no reliable D call. The germline V and J ends were trimmed by 11 bases and 0 bases, with 13 bases remaining between them. CDR1 is MNHEY and CDR2 is SVGEGT in the germline V gene. The CDR3 loop spans 13 amino acids. DNA of the CDR3: TGTGCCGGATACAGTACAGCTAACTATGGCTACACCTTC. Translated, it gives CAGYSTANYGYTF.

By frequency in the sample, this clonotype is large (0.1 to 1%). The chain uses TRBV7-9 and TRBJ1-6, with D unclear. The length of the CDR3 is 13 residues. The germline V and J ends were trimmed by 5 bases and 9 bases, with 11 bases remaining between them. From germline, CDR1 is SEHNR and CDR2 FQNEAQ (reference sequence). The chain's CDR3 is CASSHLESSPLHF. As DNA, the CDR3 is TGTGCCAGCAGCCACCTAGAAAGTTCACCCCTCCACTTT.

This clonotype is large (0.1 to 1%) in the sample. This sequence joins TRBV12-3 or TRBV12-4 and TRBJ1-1; TRBD1 matches 9 bases. The CDR3 runs to 15 residues. The V gene end was trimmed by 4 bases and the J gene end by 4 bases; junction bases not matched to a gene: 7. The CDR3 is CASSSLGQGPTEAFF. CDR3 bases: TGTGCCAGCAGTTCCCTCGGACAGGGGCCCACTGAAGCTTTCTTT.

By frequency in the sample, this clonotype is large. V and J are TRBV5-1 and TRBJ1-6, with TRBD1 as a possible D gene (5 bases). Between the trimmed V and J ends, which lost 4 bases and 4 bases, there was a span of 12 bases. The CDR3 spans 15 residues. Looked up from germline, CDR1 is SGHRS and CDR2 is YFSETQ. CDR3 nucleotides: TGCGCCAGCAGCGTTGGGGGGGGATATAATTCACCCCTCCACTTT. It codes for CASSVGGGYNSPLHF.

The chain recombines TRBV18 with TRBJ1-6, with TRBD1 matching 9 bases. The CDR3 spans 15 residues. Trimming removed 0 bases from V and 7 bases from J; junction bases left unmatched: 1. Germline CDR1 and CDR2: KGHSH and LQKENI. DNA for the CDR3: TGTGCCAGCTCACCACCCACAGGGGGCAATTCACCCCTCCACTTT. Protein: CASSPPTGGNSPLHF.